This T cell receptor (beta chain) was sequenced for a study of CD8+ T cells in alopecia areata. The sample's treatment: oral pan-JAK inhibitor, 5-10 mg twice daily. Investigators sorted PBMCs to obtain both CD4+ and CD8+ T cells. A note on this clone: Its specificity is not known.

RNA extraction and reverse transcription yielded cDNA as sequencing template. Assay used: immunoSEQ multiplex PCR; TCRdb lists only in-frame clones, some missing. The sample carries roughly 180,000 clones, roughly 50% recorded once. General study results and limits: Many of the expanded lesional clones endured in scalp and blood while on tofacitinib. Normal skin's resident alphabeta T cells are also sequenced in scalp samples.

This CDR3 comprises 14 residues. Germline lookup yields CDR1 SGDLS and CDR2 YYNGEE. Trimming left V 3 bases short and J 6 bases short, with 15 bases between. The chain is built from TRBV9 and TRBJ1-1, with D possibly TRBD1 on 6 matching bases. The TCR comes from a human donor with alopecia areata. This specimen consisted of CD8+ T cells sorted from blood, obtained at week 24, from a patient treated with tofacitinib. The CDR3 DNA follows: TGTGCCAGCAGCGGAAAAACAGGGTCCGCTGAAGCTTTCTTT. It encodes CASSGKTGSAEAFF.